A selection of T cell receptor beta chains follows, all from one sample in a study of shared clonotypes between healthy human individuals. The data were produced by immunoSEQ multiplex PCR, yet TCRdb's version contains in-frame clones alone and is incomplete. The repertoire includes 2 million to 2.5 million clones, 90% to 95% of them detected once, and 0.13% sits in the top ten. The sample taken for sequencing was naive CD4+ T cells sorted from blood. The receptors shown here come from a young man in good health. Both conserved end residues are trimmed from each CDR3.

>TRBJ2-5|TRBV30
AWGKGSLDQETQY
>TRBJ2-7|TRBV30
AWSPGSAYEQY
>TRBJ2-7|TRBV6-5
ASSRLAGSYEQY
>TRBJ2-3|TRBV6-6
ASSSQRDTQY
>TRBJ2-2|TRBV5-4
ASSLDGAGELF
>TRBJ1-2|TRBV6-5
ASSSAGGNYGYT
>TRBJ2-3|TRBV5-8
ASSLWEETDTQY
>TRBJ2-5|TRBV5-4
ASSRWTSGYQETQY
>TRBJ2-7|TRBV2
ASSDREEGYEQY
>TRBJ2-3|TRBV11-2
ASSLEVTDTQY
>TRBJ1-1|TRBV6-5
ASWRANTEAF
>TRBJ1-5|TRBV6-1
ASSEGANQPQH
>TRBJ2-1|TRBV7-2
ASSADYNEQF
>TRBJ2-7|TRBV10-3
AISAGTALSYEQY
>TRBJ2-7|TRBV7-2
ASSLEPATVYEQY
>TRBJ2-2|TRBV19
ASSGGPNTGELF